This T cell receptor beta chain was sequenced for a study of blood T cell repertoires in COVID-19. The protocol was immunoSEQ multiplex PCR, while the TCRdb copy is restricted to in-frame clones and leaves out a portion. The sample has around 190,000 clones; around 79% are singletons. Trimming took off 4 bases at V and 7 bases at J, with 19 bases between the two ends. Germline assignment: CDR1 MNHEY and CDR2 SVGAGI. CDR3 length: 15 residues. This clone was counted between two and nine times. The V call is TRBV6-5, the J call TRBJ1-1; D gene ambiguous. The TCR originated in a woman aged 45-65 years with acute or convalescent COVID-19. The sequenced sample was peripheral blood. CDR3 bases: TGTGCCAGCAGTTCCCCGGGGAGCCCGAGGATTGAAGCTTTCTTT. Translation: CASSSPGSPRIEAFF.